This T cell receptor (beta chain) was identified in a study of Ad26.COV2.S vaccination and SARS-CoV-2 variants. Across the study: Intramuscular Ad26.COV2.S at 5x10^10 or 1x10^11 viral particles.

Treatment reported: some 19 received Ad26.COV2.S at low or high dose, single or two shots; about 5 received placebo; per-sample allocation not given. Sampling occurred on day 63 after the first vaccine or placebo injection. In the vaccine, an Ad26 vector expressed the SARS-CoV-2 spike of the Wuhan strain. TCRdb's table, derived via immunoSEQ multiplex PCR, lists solely in-frame clones and lacks some. The sample has around 450,000 clones, 75% to 95% seen once. This TCR was sampled from a person between 18 and 65 years old who received the Ad26.COV2.S COVID-19 vaccine or a placebo. The input for sequencing was peripheral blood, taken in a trial of Ad26.COV2.S vaccine versus placebo.

As DNA, the CDR3 is TGTGCCACCAGTGATGTTGGGACGGATGAAGCTTTCTTT. It translates to CATSDVGTDEAFF. The V gene is TRBV24-1, the J gene TRBJ1-1; D is possibly TRBD1 (5 bases). The ends were cut back, 3 bases at V and 7 bases at J, with 11 bases in the middle. Germline lookup yields CDR1 KGHDR and CDR2 SFDVKD. The length of the CDR3 is 13 residues.